At least ten counts were recorded for the clone carrying this T cell receptor beta chain. TCRdb reanalysed the 5' RACE reads using MiXCR and keeps one entry per CDR3 protein. The data contain around 500,000 distinct CDR3 sequences, less than 25% of them singletons. This sample was included in a study of T cells after yellow fever vaccination. The germline gives CDR1 SGHRS, CDR2 YFSETQ. The CDR3 has 12 amino acids. V shed 0 bases and J shed 5 bases, with 6 bases lying between them. Sequencing was performed on PBMCs, taken 20 to 25 days after the first yellow fever vaccination. This chain links TRBV5-1 with TRBJ2-7; D unclear. The TCR was taken from a man aged 18 to 29 who received the YFV17D yellow fever vaccine. For the CDR3, the DNA is TGCGCCAGCAGCTTGGGAGGTCACGAGCAGTACTTC. Its protein is CASSLGGHEQYF.